What follows describes a single TCR beta chain. Its target is not known. The CDR3 totals 18 residues. The germline gives CDR1 SEHNR, CDR2 FQNEAQ (reference sequence). With 4 bases clipped from V and 5 bases from J, the junction kept 17 bases outside the gene matches. With the ViraFEST assay, the study expanded antigen-specific CD4+ T cells using viral peptide pools, then sequenced them. A roughly 10-day culture period preceded the isolation of CD4+ T cells. Of the BNT162b2 and mRNA-1273 vaccines, participants received two doses of one or the other. Negative nucleocapsid antibody tests before and after vaccination confirmed no previous SARS-CoV-2 infection. This entry comes from a study of vaccination effects on CD4 cells after COVID-19. Here immunoSEQ multiplex PCR was the method, and the copy in TCRdb shows in-frame clones only, minus some. The table shows approximately 31,000 clones, with about 70% occurring only once.

The chain is built from TRBV7-9 and TRBJ2-5, with 9 bases that match TRBD2. This sequence originates from a human donor who received a COVID-19 vaccine. Here the sequenced sample was CD4+ T cells from PBMCs cultured with HCoV-229E spike peptides, taken after COVID-19 vaccination. This CDR3 is CASSSQGGSGGRTETQYF. The CDR3 DNA follows: TGTGCCAGCAGCTCCCAGGGGGGCAGCGGGGGGCGTACGGAGACCCAGTACTTC.